This T cell receptor (beta chain) was observed in a study of shared clonotypes between healthy human individuals. V trimming: 4 bases; J trimming: 8 bases; junction bases outside the gene matches: 13. Germline CDR1 reads SGDLS; CDR2 reads YYNGEE. The CDR3 length is 16 residues. The protocol was immunoSEQ multiplex PCR, while the TCRdb copy is restricted to in-frame clones and leaves out a portion. Seen here are about 2,500,000 clones, 85% to 95% observed once, and the top ten hold 0.14%. The J gene is TRBJ2-1, the V gene TRBV9; 9 bases align to TRBD2. Sequencing was performed on naive CD4+ T cells sorted from blood. Subset specified: CD45RA+ positively selected. This TCR was sampled from a man between 18 and 29 years old in good health. DNA of the CDR3: TGTGCCAGCAGCCGAGTAGCGGGGGTGGGGTGGGATGAGCAGTTCTTC. Translation: CASSRVAGVGWDEQFF.